The clone carrying this T cell receptor (beta chain) was recorded at least ten times. Its antigen is unidentified. The data derive from a study of T cell repertoires in cytomegalovirus infection. Whole-study context: Public TCR beta signature analysis indicated the presence of both CMV infection and matching HLA type. Overall study results and limits: Summed frequency of public TCR beta families distinguished CMV carriers with the relevant HLA. HLA-C-restricted CMV-specific TCR beta clonotypes prevailed in the ex vivo response.

TCRdb independently ran MiXCR on the reads; one entry per CDR3 protein. In the table there are around 120,000 distinct CDR3 sequences, roughly 8.2% of which are singletons. V shed 6 bases, J shed 0 bases, and the junction held 4 bases outside the gene matches. The CDR3 runs to 15 residues. The clonotype was recovered from a human donor in good health (CMV status not recorded). Some clones in this sample may be carry-over from other donors' samples. J is TRBJ1-3 and V is TRBV12-3 or TRBV12-4; 8 bases are a match to TRBD1. The material sequenced was PBMCs. The CDR3 loop reads CASSRTGRSGNTIYF. In nucleotides, the CDR3 is TGTGCCAGCAGCAGGACAGGGCGCTCTGGAAACACCATATATTTT.